These 3 T cell receptor beta chains originate from one sample sequenced in a study of naive CD8 T cells in extremely preterm neonates (dated by TCRdb to the late 2010s). Preterm samples came from a few extremely preterm deliveries at roughly 22-27 weeks of gestation. The library was generated by the immunoSEQ multiplex PCR assay. The source is immuneACCESS, and TCRdb retained only in-frame sequences with V and J called. Part of the clones is not carried over; for the studies checked, unresolved V genes explain less than half of this, and the remainder is unexplained. This sample holds about 5,000 clones; about 95% were observed only once. The leading ten clones occupy 0.55% to 0.65% of the sample. On the study overall, not on this receptor specifically: Compared with the older groups, preterm CDR3s were shorter and closer to germline, carrying fewer N additions and showing less junctional trimming.

These receptors have no identified antigens. Sequencing input: naive CD8+ T cells from cord blood. These receptors were taken from a boy who was born preterm.

The rearrangement uses TRBV19 and TRBJ2-1, with 9 bases identical to TRBD2. The CDR3 is made up of 15 amino acids. V lost 5 bases and J lost 3; bases outside the gene matches: 5. Germline CDR1 LNHDA, CDR2 SQIVND (reference sequence). This CDR3 is CASSSSGNRYNEQFF. CDR3 nucleotides: TGTGCCAGTAGTTCTAGCGGGAATCGCTACAATGAGCAGTTCTTC.

This chain uses TRBV5-1 with TRBJ2-7; 7 bases are a match to TRBD1. Unmatched junction bases numbered 3, after V lost 0 bases and J lost 0 bases. Germline CDR1 SGHRS, CDR2 YFSETQ. This CDR3 has 15 amino acids. CDR3 amino acids: CASSLVQGTSYEQYF. The DNA for the CDR3 is TGCGCCAGCAGCTTGGTACAGGGGACCTCCTACGAGCAGTACTTC.

The chain uses TRBV11-3 and TRBJ2-7; 9 bases line up with TRBD1. Germline assignment: CDR1 SGHNT and CDR2 YENEEA. This CDR3 is built from 14 residues. Germline trimming cut 1 base from V and 3 bases from J; bases unmatched to any gene: 1. The CDR3 sequence: CASSLAGQGYEQYF. CDR3 nucleotides: TGTGCCAGCAGCTTAGCGGGACAGGGCTACGAGCAGTACTTC.